This is a list of T cell receptor beta chains from one sample in a study of blood T cell repertoires in COVID-19. Sequencing was performed with immunoSEQ multiplex PCR; in TCRdb, only in-frame clones are kept and a portion is missing. Of roughly 250,000 clones in the sample, 90% to 95% were seen once. Sequencing was carried out using PBMCs or T cells enriched from blood (not recorded which). These receptors all come from a human donor in a cohort exposed to, infected with or recovered from COVID-19 (not recorded which). The donor label of this sample is uncertain. CDR3s include the opening cysteine and the closing phenylalanine or tryptophan. Each record gives: CDR3 DNA, CDR3 protein, clone size, V gene, D gene, J gene, CDR3 length. The D gene is left open where the match is weak. Rows may omit the clone size; those that give it use once, few, many or a size class.

DNA: TGTGCCAGCAGTCCCATAGCGGGGGGGCCGGAGACCGGGGAGCTGTTTTTT; CDR3: CASSPIAGGPETGELFF; size: -; V: TRBV25-1; D: TRBD2; J: TRBJ2-2; length: 17
DNA: TGCGCCAGCAGCTTGGGCTTCACGGGCTCCTACGAGCAGTACTTC; CDR3: CASSLGFTGSYEQYF; size: -; V: TRBV5-1; D: -; J: TRBJ2-7; length: 15
DNA: TGTGCCAGCAGCCGAAGACTAGCGGGGGGGCCGAAAGAGACCCAGTACTTC; CDR3: CASSRRLAGGPKETQYF; size: -; V: TRBV3-1/TRBV3-2; D: TRBD2; J: TRBJ2-5; length: 17
DNA: TGTGCCAGTAGCTCAGGGGGGCCCTTACTAGGAGGCTACACCTTC; CDR3: CASSSGGPLLGGYTF; size: -; V: TRBV19; D: TRBD1; J: TRBJ1-2; length: 15
DNA: TGTGCCAGCAGCTTAAACAGGGGGACTAAAAGCTATGGCTACACCTTC; CDR3: CASSLNRGTKSYGYTF; size: -; V: TRBV7-3; D: TRBD1; J: TRBJ1-2; length: 16
DNA: TGTGCCATCATGATCGAGGACAGGGGGGCCGGGGCCAACGTCCTGACTTTC; CDR3: CAIMIEDRGAGANVLTF; size: -; V: TRBV10-3; D: TRBD1; J: TRBJ2-6; length: 17
DNA: TGTGCCAGCAGAAACCCAGAGAACACTGAAGCTTTCTTT; CDR3: CASRNPENTEAFF; size: once; V: TRBV7-9; D: -; J: TRBJ1-1; length: 13
DNA: TGTGCCAGCAGCCGGACAGGCTTGAACACCGGGGAGCTGTTTTTT; CDR3: CASSRTGLNTGELFF; size: -; V: TRBV5-5; D: TRBD1; J: TRBJ2-2; length: 15
DNA: TGTGCCAGCAGGGCGGACAGGACTGGGAATGAAAAACTGTTTTTT; CDR3: CASRADRTGNEKLFF; size: -; V: TRBV2; D: TRBD1; J: TRBJ1-4; length: 15
DNA: TGTGCCAGCAGTGAAGCCCGAGCAGGGATTTATCAGCCCCAGCATTTT; CDR3: CASSEARAGIYQPQHF; size: -; V: TRBV2; D: -; J: TRBJ1-5; length: 16
DNA: TGTGCCAGCAGGAGGGGGTTTTCGCGCAATCAGCCCCAGCATTTT; CDR3: CASRRGFSRNQPQHF; size: few; V: TRBV2; D: -; J: TRBJ1-5; length: 15
DNA: TGTGCCAGCAGTCTAGATAAAGAGACCCAGTACTTC; CDR3: CASSLDKETQYF; size: -; V: TRBV27; D: -; J: TRBJ2-5; length: 12
DNA: TGTGCCAGCAGCCCCCGGACAGGATCCAACTATGGCTACACCTTC; CDR3: CASSPRTGSNYGYTF; size: -; V: TRBV14; D: TRBD1; J: TRBJ1-2; length: 15
DNA: TGTGCCAGCAGCAAAGCTCCGGACAGGGGATTCTCTAAGTACCAAGAGACCCAGTACTTC; CDR3: CASSKAPDRGFSKYQETQYF; size: -; V: TRBV21-1; D: -; J: TRBJ2-5; length: 20
DNA: TGTGCCAGCAGTTTACAGGGGGCGGAAGGCTACACCTTC; CDR3: CASSLQGAEGYTF; size: -; V: TRBV27; D: TRBD1; J: TRBJ1-2; length: 13
DNA: TGTGCCAGCTCAAATACTAGAGGGAGCCAAGAGACCCAGTACTTC; CDR3: CASSNTRGSQETQYF; size: -; V: TRBV7-9; D: -; J: TRBJ2-5; length: 15
DNA: TGTGCCAGCAGCTTAGATCCCCTCTCCGGGGGGGCGGAAAAACTGTTTTTT; CDR3: CASSLDPLSGGAEKLFF; size: -; V: TRBV7-9; D: -; J: TRBJ1-4; length: 17
DNA: TGTGCCAGCAGTAGACAGGTGTACACTGAAGCTTTCTTT; CDR3: CASSRQVYTEAFF; size: once; V: TRBV12-3/TRBV12-4; D: -; J: TRBJ1-1; length: 13
DNA: TGTGCCAGCACCTGGCGGGCTAGCGGGGGCCTCAGCTCCTACAATGAGCAGTTCTTC; CDR3: CASTWRASGGLSSYNEQFF; size: -; V: TRBV7-2; D: TRBD2; J: TRBJ2-1; length: 19
DNA: TGTGCCAGCAGCTTAGACCCGGGGGGGAACACTGAAGCTTTCTTT; CDR3: CASSLDPGGNTEAFF; size: -; V: TRBV11-2; D: -; J: TRBJ1-1; length: 15
DNA: TGTGCCAGCAGGGTTCTACAGGGATACACTGAAGCTTTCTTT; CDR3: CASRVLQGYTEAFF; size: once; V: TRBV27; D: -; J: TRBJ1-1; length: 14
DNA: TGTGCCAGCAGCCAAGATTTGACAGACGGCTACACCTTC; CDR3: CASSQDLTDGYTF; size: -; V: TRBV14; D: -; J: TRBJ1-2; length: 13
DNA: TGTGCCAGCAGTTTAAGCGGGGGGGATACGCAGTATTTT; CDR3: CASSLSGGDTQYF; size: -; V: TRBV27; D: TRBD2; J: TRBJ2-3; length: 13
DNA: TGTGCCAGCAGGGAAATGGGGGCCATCTACGAGCAGTACTTC; CDR3: CASREMGAIYEQYF; size: -; V: TRBV2; D: -; J: TRBJ2-7; length: 14
DNA: TGTGCCAGCAGTTTGGCAGAAGAGACCCAGTACTTC; CDR3: CASSLAEETQYF; size: -; V: TRBV12-3/TRBV12-4; D: -; J: TRBJ2-5; length: 12
DNA: TGTGCCAGCAGTGAAATTATTACAGGGGCCACTAATGAAAAACTGTTTTTT; CDR3: CASSEIITGATNEKLFF; size: -; V: TRBV6-1; D: TRBD1; J: TRBJ1-4; length: 17
DNA: TGTGCCAGCAGCTGGGACAGGGGGAACTACGAGCAGTACTTC; CDR3: CASSWDRGNYEQYF; size: -; V: TRBV5-6; D: TRBD1; J: TRBJ2-7; length: 14
DNA: TGTGCCAGCAGCCACCGACAGGGTCTGGGGAAGGCTTTCTTT; CDR3: CASSHRQGLGKAFF; size: -; V: TRBV3-1/TRBV3-2; D: TRBD1; J: TRBJ1-1; length: 14
DNA: TGTGCCAGCAGCCAAGTTAGTGACTCCTACGAGCAGTACTTC; CDR3: CASSQVSDSYEQYF; size: once; V: TRBV3-1/TRBV3-2; D: -; J: TRBJ2-7; length: 14
DNA: TGTGCCAGCAGTTCGGACAGGGTAGTTGGCTACACCTTC; CDR3: CASSSDRVVGYTF; size: -; V: TRBV12-3/TRBV12-4; D: TRBD1; J: TRBJ1-2; length: 13
DNA: TGTGCCAGTAGTATAGAGGACAGGTCTGGCTACACCTTC; CDR3: CASSIEDRSGYTF; size: once; V: TRBV19; D: TRBD1; J: TRBJ1-2; length: 13
DNA: TGTGCCAGCAGTTACTCGAGCGGAAGCTCCTACGAGCAGTACTTC; CDR3: CASSYSSGSSYEQYF; size: -; V: TRBV6-5; D: -; J: TRBJ2-7; length: 15
DNA: TGTGCCAGCAGTTGGGGACGGGACACCTCCCACGAGCAGTACTTC; CDR3: CASSWGRDTSHEQYF; size: -; V: TRBV5-6; D: -; J: TRBJ2-7; length: 15
DNA: TGTGCCAGCAGATCTCTTGGGACAGGGGTTCGAAGGGATATGAACACTGAAGCTTTCTTT; CDR3: CASRSLGTGVRRDMNTEAFF; size: -; V: TRBV11-3; D: TRBD1; J: TRBJ1-1; length: 20
DNA: TGTGCCAGCAGGGAGGGACAGGGTATGAACTATGGCTACACCTTC; CDR3: CASREGQGMNYGYTF; size: -; V: TRBV2; D: TRBD1; J: TRBJ1-2; length: 15
DNA: TGCGCCAGCAGCCTGACAGGTGACAATCAGCCCCAGCATTTT; CDR3: CASSLTGDNQPQHF; size: -; V: TRBV5-1; D: -; J: TRBJ1-5; length: 14
DNA: TGTGCCAGCAGCTTAGAGAAGGTCGGGTTGGGCAATCAGCCCCAGCATTTT; CDR3: CASSLEKVGLGNQPQHF; size: -; V: TRBV7-2; D: -; J: TRBJ1-5; length: 17
DNA: TGTGCCAGCAGCCAAGAAAGCGGGGGGCCGAAGAAACGGTACTTC; CDR3: CASSQESGGPKKRYF; size: -; V: TRBV3-1/TRBV3-2; D: TRBD2; J: TRBJ2-5; length: 15
DNA: TGCAGCGTCTTACTACTGGACACCAGCACAGATACGCAGTATTTT; CDR3: CSVLLLDTSTDTQYF; size: -; V: TRBV29-1; D: -; J: TRBJ2-3; length: 15
DNA: TGTGCCAGCAGCCAAGGGTGGGGGGGAGTACGTGAAGCTTTCTTT; CDR3: CASSQGWGGVREAFF; size: -; V: TRBV3-1/TRBV3-2; D: -; J: TRBJ1-1; length: 15
DNA: TGTGCCACCAGTGATACTGGCAAGGGGCTCGAGGCTGGCTACACCTTC; CDR3: CATSDTGKGLEAGYTF; size: few; V: TRBV24-1; D: -; J: TRBJ1-2; length: 16